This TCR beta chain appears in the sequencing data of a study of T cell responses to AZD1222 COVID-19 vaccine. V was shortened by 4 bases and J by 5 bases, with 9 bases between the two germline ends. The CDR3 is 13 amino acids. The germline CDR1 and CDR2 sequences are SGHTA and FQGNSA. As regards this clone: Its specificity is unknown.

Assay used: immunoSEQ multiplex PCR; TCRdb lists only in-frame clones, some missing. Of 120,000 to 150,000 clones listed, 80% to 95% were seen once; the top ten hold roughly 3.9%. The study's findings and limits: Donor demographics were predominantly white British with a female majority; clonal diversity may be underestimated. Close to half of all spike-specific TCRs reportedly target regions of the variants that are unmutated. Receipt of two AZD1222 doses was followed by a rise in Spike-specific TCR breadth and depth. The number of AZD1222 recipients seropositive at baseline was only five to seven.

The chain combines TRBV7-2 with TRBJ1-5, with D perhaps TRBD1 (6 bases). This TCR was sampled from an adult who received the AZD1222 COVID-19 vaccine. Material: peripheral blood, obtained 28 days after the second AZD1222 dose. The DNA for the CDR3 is TGTGCCAGCAGCTCGACAGGTCATCAGCCCCAGCATTTT. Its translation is CASSSTGHQPQHF.